Sequencing of this T cell receptor (beta chain) was carried out in a study of blood T cells in healthy people across ages. Study-wide findings and caveats: Considered underestimates were the diversity estimates obtained from one million T cells. Roughly linear declines in TCR beta diversity per million T cells occurred with age.

V shed 0 bases and J shed 7 bases, with 4 bases lying between them. From germline, CDR1 is MGHDK and CDR2 SYGVNS. The CDR3 runs to 13 residues. Next came a second PCR, run for about 7 to 12 cycles, which used a sample-barcoded 5' primer along with a J-beta primer mix. With 12 random nucleotides, a template-switch adaptor tagged each individual cDNA molecule. TCRdb redid the calling of the 5' RACE reads with MiXCR, one entry per CDR3 protein. Here the sample spans hundreds of thousands of distinct CDR3 sequences, around 50% being singletons. This clonotype was seen a handful of times. What it recognizes is unknown.

The clonotype originates from a man in his forties in good health. The chain employs TRBV25-1 and TRBJ1-6; the D is unclear. Sample: blood. The CDR3 DNA follows: TGTGCCAGCAGTGAATACCAGAATTCACCCCTCCACTTT. Translation gives CASSEYQNSPLHF.